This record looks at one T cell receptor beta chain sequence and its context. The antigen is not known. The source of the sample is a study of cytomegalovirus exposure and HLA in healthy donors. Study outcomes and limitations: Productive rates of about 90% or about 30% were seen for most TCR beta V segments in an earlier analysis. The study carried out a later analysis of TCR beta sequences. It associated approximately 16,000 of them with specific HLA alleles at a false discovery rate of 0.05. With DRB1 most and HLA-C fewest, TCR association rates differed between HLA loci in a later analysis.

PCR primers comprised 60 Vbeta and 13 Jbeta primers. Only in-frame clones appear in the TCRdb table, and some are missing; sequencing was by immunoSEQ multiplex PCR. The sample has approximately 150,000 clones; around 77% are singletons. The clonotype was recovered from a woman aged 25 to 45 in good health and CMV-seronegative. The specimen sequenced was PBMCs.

The CDR3 DNA is TGTGCCAGCAGTGAACAGGGCGGCGTTTCGGCCTACGAGCAGTACTTC. This encodes CASSEQGGVSAYEQYF. The chain employs TRBV2 and TRBJ2-7, with D possibly matching TRBD1 (5 bases). CDR1 and CDR2 from the germline V gene are SNHLY and FYNNEI. The CDR3 length is 16 residues. The V gene lost 2 bases and the J gene lost 2 bases, with 16 bases spanning the gap. Complete variable domain (other parts from reference TRBV2 and TRBJ2-7): EPEVTQTPSHQVTQMGQEVILRCVPISNHLYFYWYRQILGQKVEFLVSFYNNEISEKSEIFDDQFSVERPDGSNFTLKIRSTKLEDSAMYFCASSEQGGVSAYEQYFGPGTRLTVT.